The source of this T cell receptor beta chain is a study of Ad26.COV2.S vaccination and SARS-CoV-2 variants. For the study at large: Intramuscular Ad26.COV2.S at 5x10^10 or 1x10^11 viral particles. Points from the study as a whole: The study found similar non-spike TCR breadth in vaccine and placebo recipients. From the TCR breadth and depth analyses, total T cell responses may have been underestimated.

Concerning this clone itself: As yet, its antigen is unknown.

The sample's treatment: roughly 20 received Ad26.COV2.S at low or high dose, single or two shots; 5 received placebo; per-sample allocation not given. The samples date from day 63 after the first vaccine or placebo injection. Recruitment in Boston yielded a donor of adult age, 18-55 years. Germline CDR1 SGHDT, CDR2 YYEEEE. The CDR3 has 16 residues. Losses at the gene ends were 0 bases for V and 5 bases for J; bases not matched to a gene: 9. TCRdb keeps only in-frame clones here, not all; method: immunoSEQ multiplex PCR. This sample yields 320,000 or so clones, of which roughly nine tenths are seen a single time; 5.5% belongs to the top ten.

This rearrangement joins TRBV5-6 to TRBJ2-7; 9 nucleotides align to TRBD1. This material consisted of peripheral blood, taken in a trial of Ad26.COV2.S vaccine versus placebo. The clonotype originates from a person between 18 and 65 years old who received the Ad26.COV2.S COVID-19 vaccine or a placebo. As DNA, the CDR3 is TGTGCCAGCAGCTTGGGGGGACAGGGATCCGTGAACGAGCAGTACTTC. Protein: CASSLGGQGSVNEQYF.